This TCR beta chain derives from a study of T cell responses to AZD1222 COVID-19 vaccine. For the study at large: Second doses were pooled across both intervals (about 4 or about 12 weeks).

On this clone: Its antigen is not known.

The assay was immunoSEQ multiplex PCR, and TCRdb's table has in-frame clones only and misses some. The data hold about 110,000 clones, with just over 85% observed a single time. Germline assignment: CDR1 SQVTM and CDR2 ANQGSEA. The length of the CDR3 is 15 residues. The ends lost 6 bases at V and 2 bases at J; junction bases unmatched: 6. Study-level points and caveats: Distributed over spike, vaccine-associated CD4 TCRs predominated at 160-218 and 743-854.

The sequence derives from an adult in good health. The sequencing here drew on peripheral blood, taken on day 0 of AZD1222 vaccination. The rearrangement uses TRBV29-1 and TRBJ2-7; TRBD2 matches at 14 bases. DNA for the CDR3: TGCAGCGTGACCCCGGGACTAGCGGGGGCCTACGAGCAGTACTTC. Its protein is CSVTPGLAGAYEQYF.